This is a list of T cell receptor beta chains from one sample in a study of STAT3 mutations in large granular lymphocyte leukemia. The assay was immunoSEQ multiplex PCR, and TCRdb's table has in-frame clones only and misses some. The sample carries around 26,000 clones, 85% to 95% recorded once. What was sequenced was peripheral blood mononuclear cells. The receptor source for this set is a man aged 40-55 years with T-cell large granular lymphocyte leukemia. Some clones in this sample may be carry-over from other donors' samples. Both conserved end residues are part of each CDR3. D genes are given only for firm matches. Expanded clones get a size class; other rows say once, few or many, or leave the size out.

clone_size: .; j_call: TRBJ2-7; d_call: TRBD2; v_call: TRBV7-9; cdr3_nt: TGTGCCAGCAGCCCAGCAGCGGGGGGGCCAGACGAGCAGTACTTC; cdr3_aa: CASSPAAGGPDEQYF
clone_size: .; j_call: TRBJ1-5; d_call: TRBD1; v_call: TRBV19; cdr3_nt: TGTGCCAGTACCGGACAGGGGGCGTCAAGTCAGCCCCAGCATTTT; cdr3_aa: CASTGQGASSQPQHF
clone_size: .; j_call: TRBJ1-1; d_call: .; v_call: TRBV7-9; cdr3_nt: TGTGCCAGCAGCTTTGAGGGGATCGGAACTGAAGCTTTCTTT; cdr3_aa: CASSFEGIGTEAFF
clone_size: .; j_call: TRBJ2-3; d_call: .; v_call: TRBV5-1; cdr3_nt: TGCGCCAGCAGCTTGGGGGGAGATACGCAGTATTTT; cdr3_aa: CASSLGGDTQYF
clone_size: .; j_call: TRBJ2-7; d_call: TRBD2; v_call: TRBV7-9; cdr3_nt: TGTGCCAGCAGCCGGGGGGGGGTCTTGCCCTACGAGCAGTACTTC; cdr3_aa: CASSRGGVLPYEQYF
clone_size: .; j_call: TRBJ2-1; d_call: .; v_call: TRBV29-1; cdr3_nt: TGCAGCGTGGGGGGAGACAACTACAATGAGCAGTTCTTC; cdr3_aa: CSVGGDNYNEQFF
clone_size: .; j_call: TRBJ2-1; d_call: TRBD2; v_call: TRBV27; cdr3_nt: TGTGCCAGCAGGAGGGTAGCGGGGGGGAATGAGCAGTTCTTC; cdr3_aa: CASRRVAGGNEQFF
clone_size: .; j_call: TRBJ1-1; d_call: TRBD1; v_call: TRBV12-5; cdr3_nt: TGTGCTAGTGGTTTGGTACGGGGAGGGGGCGCCGCTGAAGCTTTCTTT; cdr3_aa: CASGLVRGGGAAEAFF
clone_size: .; j_call: TRBJ2-1; d_call: TRBD2; v_call: TRBV5-4; cdr3_nt: TGTGCCAGCAGCTGGATCGGGGGGGCCATCTACAATGAGCAGTTCTTC; cdr3_aa: CASSWIGGAIYNEQFF
clone_size: .; j_call: TRBJ1-5; d_call: .; v_call: TRBV30; cdr3_nt: TGTGCCTGGAGCCCCTTCGGGGTCAGGGGAGTCCATCAGCCCCAGCATTTT; cdr3_aa: CAWSPFGVRGVHQPQHF
clone_size: .; j_call: TRBJ1-6; d_call: .; v_call: TRBV9; cdr3_nt: TGTGCCAGCAGCGTAGGTGGGACCCATAATTCACCCCTCCACTTT; cdr3_aa: CASSVGGTHNSPLHF
clone_size: .; j_call: TRBJ2-1; d_call: .; v_call: TRBV18; cdr3_nt: TGTGCCAGCTCACCAGGGTCCCAGGGGAAATACAATGAGCAGTTCTTC; cdr3_aa: CASSPGSQGKYNEQFF
clone_size: .; j_call: TRBJ2-7; d_call: TRBD2; v_call: TRBV7-9; cdr3_nt: TGTGCCAGCAGCCATACTAGCGGGGGGTCTTGGTACGAGCAGTACTTC; cdr3_aa: CASSHTSGGSWYEQYF
clone_size: .; j_call: TRBJ1-2; d_call: .; v_call: TRBV7-9; cdr3_nt: TGTGCCAGCAGCTTCGAACAGATCTTTAACTATGGCTACACCTTC; cdr3_aa: CASSFEQIFNYGYTF
clone_size: .; j_call: TRBJ2-5; d_call: .; v_call: TRBV7-2; cdr3_nt: TGTGCCAGCAGTCGAACTATACAAGAGACCCAGTACTTC; cdr3_aa: CASSRTIQETQYF
clone_size: .; j_call: TRBJ2-3; d_call: .; v_call: TRBV2; cdr3_nt: TGTGCCAGCGGGGAGTACACAGATACGCAGTATTTT; cdr3_aa: CASGEYTDTQYF
clone_size: .; j_call: TRBJ1-1; d_call: TRBD1; v_call: TRBV19; cdr3_nt: TGTGCCAGTAGTGGGACAGGGGTAAGCACTGAAGCTTTCTTT; cdr3_aa: CASSGTGVSTEAFF
clone_size: .; j_call: TRBJ2-7; d_call: .; v_call: TRBV19; cdr3_nt: TGTGCCAGTAGTCCCCAGGGTAGCTCCTACGAGCAGTACTTC; cdr3_aa: CASSPQGSSYEQYF
clone_size: .; j_call: TRBJ2-3; d_call: .; v_call: TRBV7-3; cdr3_nt: TGTGCCAGCAGCTCTTTCGGAGGGGTGTCAGATACGCAGTATTTT; cdr3_aa: CASSSFGGVSDTQYF
clone_size: .; j_call: TRBJ2-5; d_call: .; v_call: TRBV15; cdr3_nt: TGTGCCACCAGCAGAGGAGGGGAGGCAGAGACCCAGTACTTC; cdr3_aa: CATSRGGEAETQYF
clone_size: once; j_call: TRBJ2-5; d_call: TRBD1; v_call: TRBV18; cdr3_nt: TGTGCCAGCTCACCAGGGGGACAGGGGGCGAGAGAGACCCAGTACTTC; cdr3_aa: CASSPGGQGARETQYF
clone_size: .; j_call: TRBJ1-1; d_call: TRBD1; v_call: TRBV30; cdr3_nt: TGTGCCTGGAGGCTTTCCCGGGACAGGCAGAAAATGAACACTGAAGCTTTCTTT; cdr3_aa: CAWRLSRDRQKMNTEAFF
clone_size: .; j_call: TRBJ1-6; d_call: TRBD1; v_call: TRBV23-1; cdr3_nt: TGCGCCAGCAGTCAGGACGACAGGGGGTCTTCACCCCTCCACTTT; cdr3_aa: CASSQDDRGSSPLHF
clone_size: .; j_call: TRBJ1-1; d_call: .; v_call: TRBV18; cdr3_nt: TGTGCCAGCTCACCACCGGTAAGACCAATGAACACTGAAGCTTTCTTT; cdr3_aa: CASSPPVRPMNTEAFF
clone_size: .; j_call: TRBJ1-1; d_call: .; v_call: TRBV19; cdr3_nt: TGTGCCAGTACCCCCCTCCTTCAAGGGAACACTGAAGCTTTCTTT; cdr3_aa: CASTPLLQGNTEAFF
clone_size: once; j_call: TRBJ2-7; d_call: .; v_call: TRBV5-1; cdr3_nt: TGCGCCAGCAGCTTGGGGGATTGGACAGACTACGAGCAGTACTTC; cdr3_aa: CASSLGDWTDYEQYF
clone_size: .; j_call: TRBJ1-2; d_call: TRBD1; v_call: TRBV7-9; cdr3_nt: TGTGCCAGCAGCGGACAGGGTAACTATGGCTACACCTTC; cdr3_aa: CASSGQGNYGYTF
clone_size: .; j_call: TRBJ1-4; d_call: .; v_call: TRBV10-3; cdr3_nt: TGTGCCATCAGTACCGGGGATGAAAAACTGTTTTTT; cdr3_aa: CAISTGDEKLFF
clone_size: .; j_call: TRBJ1-4; d_call: TRBD1; v_call: TRBV6-6; cdr3_nt: TGTGCCAGCAGTTTAGGACAGGGGATAAATGAAAAACTGTTTTTT; cdr3_aa: CASSLGQGINEKLFF
clone_size: .; j_call: TRBJ2-2; d_call: .; v_call: TRBV6-5; cdr3_nt: TGTGCCAGCAGTACCTCTAGCGTCCCCGGGGAGCTGTTTTTT; cdr3_aa: CASSTSSVPGELFF
clone_size: .; j_call: TRBJ2-1; d_call: .; v_call: TRBV18; cdr3_nt: TGTGCCAGCTCACCACTTGGGGGGGCCTCCTACAATGAGCAGTTCTTC; cdr3_aa: CASSPLGGASYNEQFF
clone_size: .; j_call: TRBJ1-5; d_call: .; v_call: TRBV2; cdr3_nt: TGTGCCAGCACCCTAACAGGTGGCAATCAGCCCCAGCATTTT; cdr3_aa: CASTLTGGNQPQHF
clone_size: .; j_call: TRBJ1-5; d_call: .; v_call: TRBV2; cdr3_nt: TGTGCCAGCACAAGGGAAGGACAGCCCCAGCATTTT; cdr3_aa: CASTREGQPQHF
clone_size: .; j_call: TRBJ1-2; d_call: .; v_call: TRBV5-4; cdr3_nt: TGTGCCAGCAGCAAGACAGAGATCTATGGCTACACCTTC; cdr3_aa: CASSKTEIYGYTF
clone_size: .; j_call: TRBJ1-6; d_call: TRBD1; v_call: TRBV14; cdr3_nt: TGTGCCAGCAGCCAAGTTCAGGGGGATAATTCACCCCTCCACTTT; cdr3_aa: CASSQVQGDNSPLHF
clone_size: .; j_call: TRBJ1-1; d_call: TRBD1; v_call: TRBV5-4; cdr3_nt: TGTGCCAGCAGCCAGACAGGGGTGAACACTGAAGCTTTCTTT; cdr3_aa: CASSQTGVNTEAFF
clone_size: .; j_call: TRBJ2-7; d_call: .; v_call: TRBV30; cdr3_nt: TGTGCCTGGAGGGGTTTAGACTACGAGCAGTACTTC; cdr3_aa: CAWRGLDYEQYF